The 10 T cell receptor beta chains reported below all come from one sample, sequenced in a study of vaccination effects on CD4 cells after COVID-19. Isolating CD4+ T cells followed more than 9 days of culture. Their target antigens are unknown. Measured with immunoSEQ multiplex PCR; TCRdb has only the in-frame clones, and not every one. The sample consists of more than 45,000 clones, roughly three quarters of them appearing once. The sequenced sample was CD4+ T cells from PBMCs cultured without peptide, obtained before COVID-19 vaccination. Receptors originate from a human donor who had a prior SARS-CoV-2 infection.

As DNA, the CDR3 is TGTGCCAGCAGCCAAAACGACAGGGATCATCAGCCCCAGCATTTT. Protein product: CASSQNDRDHQPQHF. The rearrangement uses TRBV4-2 and TRBJ1-5; 7 bases align to TRBD1. CDR1 and CDR2 (germline): LGHNA, YNFKEQ. CDR3 length: 15 amino acids. V was clipped by 2 bases and J by 5 bases; unmatched bases: 6.

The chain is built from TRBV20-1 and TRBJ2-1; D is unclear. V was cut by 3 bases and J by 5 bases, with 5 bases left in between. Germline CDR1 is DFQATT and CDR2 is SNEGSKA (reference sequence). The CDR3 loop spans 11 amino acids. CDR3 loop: CSASSNNEQFF. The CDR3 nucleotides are TGCAGTGCTAGTTCTAACAATGAGCAGTTCTTC.

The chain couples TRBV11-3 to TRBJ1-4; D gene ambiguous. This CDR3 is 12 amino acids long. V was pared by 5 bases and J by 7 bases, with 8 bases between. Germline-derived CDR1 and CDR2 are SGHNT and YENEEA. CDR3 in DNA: TGTGCCAGCAGCGGGTCTAGTGAAAAACTGTTTTTT. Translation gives CASSGSSEKLFF.

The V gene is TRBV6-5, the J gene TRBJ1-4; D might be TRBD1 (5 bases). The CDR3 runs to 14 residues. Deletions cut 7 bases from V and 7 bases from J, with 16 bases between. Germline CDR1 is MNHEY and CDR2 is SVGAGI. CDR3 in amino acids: CASIMDTVSEKLFF. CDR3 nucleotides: TGTGCCAGCATTATGGACACAGTCAGTGAAAAACTGTTTTTT.

Here the CDR3 DNA reads TGTGCCAGCAGCCCATCGGCGAGCTCCTACAATGAGCAGTTCTTC. Translating it yields CASSPSASSYNEQFF. V is TRBV3-1 (or the pseudogene TRBV3-2) and J is TRBJ2-1; D remains unclear. V was clipped by 4 bases and J by 0 bases, with 10 bases between them. The CDR3 consists of 15 residues. Germline assignment: CDR1 LGHDT and CDR2 YNNKEL (reference sequence).

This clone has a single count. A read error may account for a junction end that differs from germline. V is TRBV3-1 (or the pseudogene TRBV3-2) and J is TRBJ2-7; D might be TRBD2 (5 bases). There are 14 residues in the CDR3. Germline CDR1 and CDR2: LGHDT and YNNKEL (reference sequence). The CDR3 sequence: CASTQRAARGEQYF. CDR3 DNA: TGTGCCAGCACCCAAAGGGCGGCACGGGGCGAGCAGTACTTC.

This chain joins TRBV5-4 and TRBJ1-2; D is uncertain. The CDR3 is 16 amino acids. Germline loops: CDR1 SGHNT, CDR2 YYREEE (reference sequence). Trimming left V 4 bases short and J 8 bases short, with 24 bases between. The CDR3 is CASSITPGREVRGYTF. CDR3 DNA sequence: TGTGCCAGCAGCATAACCCCAGGAAGGGAAGTGAGAGGCTACACCTTC.

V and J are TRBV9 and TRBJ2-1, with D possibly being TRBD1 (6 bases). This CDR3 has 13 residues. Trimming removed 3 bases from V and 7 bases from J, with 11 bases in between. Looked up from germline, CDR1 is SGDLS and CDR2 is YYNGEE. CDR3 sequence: CASSDRVSNEQFF. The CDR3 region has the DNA TGTGCCAGCAGCGACAGGGTTTCAAATGAGCAGTTCTTC.

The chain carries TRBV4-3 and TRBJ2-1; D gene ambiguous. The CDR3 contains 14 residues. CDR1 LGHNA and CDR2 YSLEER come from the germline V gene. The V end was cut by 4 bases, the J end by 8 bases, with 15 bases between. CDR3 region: CASSPGVFNDEQFF. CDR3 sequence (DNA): TGCGCCAGCAGCCCAGGAGTATTCAACGATGAGCAGTTCTTC.

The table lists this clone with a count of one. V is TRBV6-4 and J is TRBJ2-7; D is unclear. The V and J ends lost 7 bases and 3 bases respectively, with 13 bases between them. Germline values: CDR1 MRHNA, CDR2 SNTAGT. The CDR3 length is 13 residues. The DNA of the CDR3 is TGTGCCAGCAAGTCGCCAGCAGACTACGAGCAGTACTTC. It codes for CASKSPADYEQYF.